This TCR beta chain was profiled in a study of T-cell reconstitution after alpha-beta-depleted transplantation in children. Unique molecular identifiers were incorporated into the prepared TCRbeta library. Using its own MiXCR run on the PCR reads, TCRdb lists one record per CDR3 protein. Among about 210,000 distinct CDR3 sequences, more than 15% were seen once, and the ten largest hold roughly two fifths. Findings of the study overall: About two months after transplant, alpha-beta T cells reportedly came from several hundred expanded graft clones. T-cell counts and diversity were attributed mostly to newly produced T cells one year after transplant. For some patients, TCRbeta diversity was high at day 60 because of recipient T cells and thymic progenitors that survived.

V lost 3 bases and J lost 0, with 15 bases in between. Looked up from germline, CDR1 is SGHRS and CDR2 is YFSETQ. The CDR3 spans 17 residues. As concerns this clonotype: Antigen specificity is unknown.

The sequence came from a male patient between 2 and 10 years old who had a stem cell transplant for acute lymphoblastic leukemia, so the T cells may come from the graft donor. The starting material was PBMCs, mostly from graft donor cells, obtained 360 days after TCRalphabeta/CD19-depleted stem cell transplant. V gene TRBV5-1 combines with J gene TRBJ2-2; D is possibly TRBD1 or TRBD2 (6 bases each). The CDR3: CASSSSLGGSNTGELFF. The DNA for the CDR3 is TGCGCCAGCAGCTCGTCATTAGGGGGGTCGAACACCGGGGAGCTGTTTTTT.